The present TCR beta chain was sequenced within a study of cytomegalovirus exposure and HLA in healthy donors (dated by TCRdb to 2017 to 2019). General notes on the study: An earlier analysis of 587 of the donors reported 250 to 350 Gb of sequence data and 117 million unique TCR beta sequences from 150 million to 200 million T cells. An early release that covered some 630 HLA-typed donors contained 250 to 350 gigabases of sequencing data and tens of millions of unique TCR sequences. Of the roughly 400 genotyped donors, roughly 80% fell in the genetic ancestry cluster associated with self-reported Caucasian donors. The study aimed to test whether cataloging public T cell receptors could reveal signatures of past pathogen exposure. The study profiled the T cell repertoires of under 850 subjects by immunosequencing and related them to cytomegalovirus serostatus. Besides the first cohort of 500 to 700 subjects, a separate validation cohort made up of about 120 different subjects was used. The study combined high-throughput TCR immunosequencing, statistical association of individual TCRs with disease status, and machine learning to predict cytomegalovirus infection status. To study patterns of TCR occurrence, a later analysis re-analyzed previously published TCR beta repertoires from hundreds of donors and added high-resolution HLA genotyping. In the later analysis, no new phenotypic data were used to find candidate immune exposures; instead, reliance was placed on TCR beta sequences and their occurrence across donors. An earlier analysis of fewer than 700 of the donors applied high-throughput TCR beta sequencing to assess whether each TCR beta V gene segment acted as functional or pseudogenic. Donor age, sex, ethnicity and CMV serostatus were compiled together with the repertoire data. In a later genetic analysis, genome-wide SNP genotypes for 398 of the 666 donors were used, and that subset was treated as a discovery cohort. Every repertoire in the discovery cohort had been generated on one and the same sequencing platform. HLA typing covered class I and class II loci at four-digit resolution. The number of typed donors differed by locus: roughly 629-640 for A, B, C, DRB1 and DQB1; some 540 for DQA1; 600 to 610 for DPA1; and 400 to 480 for DPB1. A handful of DR-DQ haplotypes were treated as single units for association and clustering because of strong linkage in the cohort. Among about 400 genotyped donors of the cohort, an average of around 240,000 unique TCR beta nucleotide sequences was sequenced per donor, of which about 18% were non-productive. The paper's findings and limits, for the study overall: CMV serostatus was the only immune exposure information available for the cohort. Because HLA typing was unavailable for some donors at each locus, only the typed subset was used in association tests. According to a later analysis, TCR association rates differed among HLA loci, with DRB1 alleles showing the most associated TCRs and HLA-C alleles showing the fewest. A later analysis found that HLA-associated TCR beta chains were more clonally expanded and had lower generation probabilities than equally common non-associated chains. Strong co-occurrence of HLA alleles, especially DR and DQ, made assigning TCR associations to individual alleles difficult. A further reported finding was that TCR beta sequences accurately predicted the HLA-A and HLA-B alleles for most subjects in the first cohort. In the study, around 150 TCR beta chains were listed as associated with cytomegalovirus. A cluster of highly shared sequence variants was judged likely to represent a technical artifact of the sequencing pipeline. Correlated functional status among segregating V segments might be attributable to linkage disequilibrium, but an unknown experimental factor could not be ruled out. Presence/absence analyses assumed roughly uniform sequencing depth across donors, an assumption that may not hold. While some public TCRs were present in many individuals, most TCR sequences turned up only very rarely across donors. An association between a missense DCLRE1C variant and V-gene and J-gene trimming of TCR beta chains was found in a later genetic analysis and replicated in an independent cohort. A later genetic analysis reported fewer N-insertions in productive TCRs among donors in an Asian-associated ancestry cluster than the approximately 670-donor mean. According to a later analysis, most CMV-associated TCR beta chains appeared to be HLA-restricted, and the HLA associations seemed to be driven largely by CMV exposure. Because counts were too low, roughly 17 rarely observed V segments, including chromosome 9 orphons, were left out of the earlier analysis of over 550 of the donors. At a false discovery rate of 0.05, a later analysis linked roughly 17,000 TCR beta sequences to specific HLA alleles. The authors suggested that the approach could potentially be generalized to other disease states and immunological phenotypes. Some IMGT-functional V segments, including TRBV6-2 and TRBV6-3, could not be distinguished by the 87-base-pair reads and were therefore excluded. Only TCR beta chains were sequenced in this cohort, and the absence of alpha or paired-chain data limited detectable features. In an earlier analysis of several hundred of the donors, most TCR beta V segments were observed in productive rearrangements about 87% or about 30% of the time, broadly matching IMGT annotations. In vitro tests confirmed that a few of the cytomegalovirus-associated TCR beta chains recognize cytomegalovirus antigens. Several of the top co-occurrence clusters appeared to be linked to parvovirus B19, influenza, CMV and Epstein-Barr virus, according to a later analysis. The classifier was reported to diagnose cytomegalovirus status with high specificity and sensitivity in both the original and validation cohorts.

Comment on this clone: Its antigen is unknown. No much larger clone exists at a distance of one base, and base qualities are not known.

The cohort consisted of 666 healthy bone marrow donors. Cohort members were all nominally healthy when sampled, although unrecorded immune exposures were likely present. The donor tested CMV seropositive, placing the donor among the 289 seropositive members of the cohort. A peripheral blood sample was collected from each donor, and TCR beta sequencing was performed on peripheral blood mononuclear cells. The Qiagen DNeasy Blood Extraction Kit was used to extract genomic DNA from the blood cell samples. From the cysteine through the phenylalanine, the CDR3 covers 14 amino acids. Only CDR3 DNA remains: 42 bases, in frame from the first base. V is shortened by 4 bases, J by 8 bases, and the region joining them spans 15 bases. CDR1 and CDR2, looked up from the germline V gene, are MNHEY and SVGAGI. Receptors were amplified or captured by the immunoSEQ multiplex PCR assay. The multiplex PCR relied on a mix of 60 forward primers for TCR Vbeta segments and 13 reverse primers for TCR Jbeta segments. The CDR3 region of rearranged TCR beta genes was amplified from genomic DNA with a multiplex PCR assay. On the Illumina HiSeq System, the amplified TCR beta libraries were sequenced as 87-base-pair reads. Processing in the source paper ran as follows. In a later analysis, roughly 80 million unique TCR beta chains were counted across the approximately 670 repertoires, and about 9.9 million of these chains were shared by at least two donors. To remove PCR and sequencing errors, raw reads were error-corrected and collapsed into unique sequences using a nearest-neighbor algorithm that merged closely related sequences. Alignment of CDR3 sequences to IMGT reference sequences was used to assign V, D and J gene segments. For a sequence to be retained, a match of at least six nucleotides to both a V gene segment and a J gene segment was required. Rearrangements were classified as productive when the CDR3 lacked stop codons and remained in frame with V and J, and all other rearrangements were classified as non-productive. Following IMGT convention, CDR3 was defined as the stretch from the second conserved V-encoded cysteine to the conserved J-encoded phenylalanine. In an earlier analysis of some 550 of the donors, sequences lacking an unambiguous match to a single V gene segment were excluded. An earlier analysis of just under 600 of the donors called V segments functional above 56.7% productive rearrangements and segregating when the between-donor standard deviation exceeded 5%. A statistical classification framework was built for diagnosing cytomegalovirus status from the catalog of TCR beta chain sequences. In a later analysis, TCR nucleotide sequences were compared against IMGT/GENE-DB human TR gene sequences so that V and J genes could be assigned. Using the TCRdist pipeline, a later analysis assigned CDR3 sequences along with most-parsimonious VDJ recombination scenarios. A later analysis defined each TCR beta chain by its CDR3 amino acid sequence plus V-gene family, and excluded reads lacking a unique V-gene family. A later analysis removed roughly 590 highly shared, low-generation-probability nucleotide sequences to deal with suspected cross-contamination and a sequencing artifact. For each public chain, a later analysis derived a clonal expansion index from normalized ranks of inferred template counts within each repertoire. A later analysis computed generation probabilities with a VDJ recombination model fitted to out-of-frame rearrangements, and checked the results against IGoR. A later analysis scored TCR-TCR, TCR-HLA and TCR-CMV co-occurrence with hypergeometric tests, applying a repertoire-size bias correction to TCR pairs. False discovery rates were estimated in a later analysis by permuting HLA or CMV assignments 20 times. In a later analysis, co-occurring TCRs were grouped using DBSCAN, with TCRdist sequence similarity added in when clustering inside HLA-allele-positive subsets. Co-occurrence clustering excluded repertoires with fewer than 30,000 or more than 120,000 public chains, plus five with anomalous nucleotide sharing. What TCRdb holds here is the immuneACCESS table cut down to in-frame rearrangements. Part of the clones is not present; checked against another copy, under half of the missing clones reflect an unresolved V gene, and the others are unexplained. V, J and clone size are those of that table, while D and trimming were read from the DNA. The sample table holds 110,000 or so clones, of which roughly 63% were seen once. Together, the top ten hold roughly 5.3% of the sample.

This chain is built from TRBV6-5 and TRBJ2-1; the D segment could be TRBD2, given 5 matching bases. The TCR comes from a woman aged 70-85 years in good health and CMV-seropositive. Sequenced: PBMCs. Here is the DNA: TGTGCCAGCAGTTTCCAGCCTAGCATTTATGAGCAGTTCTTC. Its translation is CASSFQPSIYEQFF.